These 24 T cell receptor beta chains came from one sample sequenced in a study of CD8+ T cells in alopecia areata. The treatment was: oral pan-JAK inhibitor, 5-10 mg twice daily. As the sequencing template, cDNA was produced by extracting RNA and reverse transcribing it. The method was immunoSEQ multiplex PCR; TCRdb's version includes in-frame clones alone and lacks a portion of them. The table lists 200,000 to 250,000 clones, under 75% of them singletons. The starting material was CD4+ T cells sorted from blood, obtained at week 4, from a patient treated with tofacitinib. The receptors shown here come from a human donor with alopecia areata.

The chain couples TRBV30 to TRBJ1-2; 7 bases are shared with TRBD1. With V trimmed by 0 bases and J by 4 bases, 11 bases remained unmatched. Germline assignment: CDR1 GTSNPN and CDR2 SVGIG (reference sequence). The CDR3 runs to 16 residues. Here the CDR3 DNA reads TGTGCCTGGAGTGTTCCGGGACAGCCTAATTTCTATGGCTACACCTTC. This encodes CAWSVPGQPNFYGYTF.

CDR3 protein: CASSSTEIRDTEAFF. CDR3 sequence (DNA): TGTGCCAGCAGTTCGACAGAGATCCGGGACACTGAAGCTTTCTTT. V and J are TRBV27 and TRBJ1-1, with D perhaps TRBD1 (5 bases). Trimming shortened V by 4 bases and J by 3 bases, and 15 bases separated the two germline ends. The CDR3 has 15 residues. In germline, CDR1 is MNHEY, CDR2 SMNVEV (reference sequence).

The rearrangement links TRBV9 to TRBJ1-2; perhaps TRBD1 as D (6 bases). CDR3 size: 11 residues. The germline gives CDR1 SGDLS, CDR2 YYNGEE. V shed 4 bases and J shed 13 bases, with 14 bases lying between them. CDR3 loop: CASSRTTGFTF. CDR3 coding DNA: TGTGCCAGCAGCCGGACCACAGGGTTCACCTTC. Using reference TRBV9 and TRBJ1-2 for the parts outside the CDR3, the full variable domain is DSGVTQTPKHLITATGQRVTLRCSPRSGDLSVYWYQQSLDQGLQFLIQYYNGEERAKGNILERFSAQQFPDLHSELNLSSLELGDSALYFCASSRTTGFTFGSGTRLTVV.

This clone was picked up a small number of times. This rearrangement joins TRBV2 to TRBJ1-1; unclear D gene. The V end lost 7 bases, the J end lost 1 base, and 10 bases lay between the germline ends. There are 13 residues in the CDR3. Germline values: CDR1 SNHLY, CDR2 FYNNEI. CDR3 loop: CASNPGANTEAFF. CDR3 in DNA: TGTGCCAGCAATCCGGGAGCGAACACTGAAGCTTTCTTT.

DNA for the CDR3: TGCAGTGCTAGAGATTACGGTACGCAGTATTTT. Its translation: CSARDYGTQYF. The rearrangement joins TRBV20-1 to TRBJ2-3; D call uncertain. The CDR3 extends over 11 amino acids. Looked up from germline, CDR1 is DFQATT and CDR2 is SNEGSKA (reference sequence). Trimming removed 0 bases from V and 8 bases from J, with 6 bases in between.

This clone was picked up a small number of times. The V gene is TRBV7-2, the J gene TRBJ2-5; D gene uncertain. CDR1 and CDR2 (germline): SGHTA, FQGNSA. There are 14 residues in the CDR3. V was pared by 5 bases and J by 1 base, with 11 bases between. The CDR3 loop reads CASSPDGPQETQYF. The DNA for the CDR3 is TGTGCCAGCAGCCCCGACGGTCCCCAAGAGACCCAGTACTTC.

The chain couples TRBV5-1 to TRBJ2-3; D unresolved. The CDR3 is 14 amino acids. V gave up 0 bases and J gave up 3 bases, with 8 bases separating them. CDR1 is SGHRS and CDR2 is YFSETQ in the germline V gene. CDR3 sequence reads: CASSLDLPTDTQYF. Here the CDR3 DNA reads TGCGCCAGCAGCTTGGATCTCCCAACAGATACGCAGTATTTT.

The V gene is TRBV9, the J gene TRBJ1-6, with a possible D match to TRBD1 (5 bases). Looked up from germline, CDR1 is SGDLS and CDR2 is YYNGEE. The CDR3 is 15 residues long. The V end was cut by 0 bases, the J end by 10 bases, with 14 bases between. The CDR3 loop is CASSVEGSGDSPLHF. CDR3 nucleotides: TGTGCCAGCAGCGTAGAAGGCAGTGGGGACTCACCCCTCCACTTT.

As concerns this clone: This CDR3 is also generated by other DNA sequences in the sample. This sequence joins TRBV29-1 and TRBJ2-7, with TRBD2 as a possible D gene (5 bases). V lost 4 bases and J lost 6, with 7 bases in between. Germline CDR1 SQVTM, CDR2 ANQGSEA. The CDR3 covers 10 residues. The CDR3 spells CSVGTGEQYF. For the CDR3, the DNA is TGCAGCGTTGGGACTGGCGAGCAGTACTTC.

This clone has a handful of counts. V and J are TRBV11-2 and TRBJ1-3; 8 bases are a match to TRBD1. Looked up from germline, CDR1 is SGHAT and CDR2 is FQNNGV. J gave up 1 base and V 5 bases, and 10 bases lay outside the gene matches. The CDR3 runs 17 residues. The CDR3 nucleotides are TGTGCCAGCAGCATTGAACAGGGGGTTAGGTCTGGAAACACCATATATTTT. It yields the protein CASSIEQGVRSGNTIYF. The full variable domain, rest sourced from reference TRBV11-2 and TRBJ1-3, is EAGVAQSPRYKIIEKRQSVAFWCNPISGHATLYWYQQILGQGPKLLIQFQNNGVVDDSQLPKDRFSAERLKGVDSTLKIQPAKLEDSAVYLCASSIEQGVRSGNTIYFGEGSWLTVV.

The chain couples TRBV2 to TRBJ2-3; possible D gene TRBD2, 6 bases. The V gene lost 7 bases and the J gene lost 6 bases, with 20 bases spanning the gap. The CDR3 sequence is 15 residues long. Germline V lookup: CDR1 SNHLY, CDR2 FYNNEI. The CDR3 loop is CASMGESGWSDTQYF. CDR3 DNA sequence: TGTGCCAGCATGGGTGAGAGCGGGTGGTCCGATACGCAGTATTTT.

The V call is TRBV4-1, the J call TRBJ2-2, with D uncertain. Per germline, CDR1 MGHRA and CDR2 YSYEKL. Trimming left V 5 bases short and J 5 bases short, with 3 bases between. The CDR3 consists of 11 residues. CDR3 nucleotide sequence: TGCGCCAGCAGCGAAACCGGGGAGCTGTTTTTT. Amino acid sequence: CASSETGELFF.

The chain couples TRBV30 to TRBJ2-2; D remains unclear. CDR1 GTSNPN and CDR2 SVGIG come from the germline V gene (reference sequence). The ends were cut back, 3 bases at V and 2 bases at J, with 13 bases in the middle. This CDR3 is 15 amino acids long. Written as DNA, the CDR3 is TGTGCCTGGAGACGCAGAGGAGATAACACCGGGGAGCTGTTTTTT. Its translation: CAWRRRGDNTGELFF.

This chain connects TRBV19 to TRBJ1-4; D perhaps matches TRBD1 (6 bases). The V and J ends lost 4 bases and 5 bases respectively, with 11 bases between them. Germline CDR1 LNHDA, CDR2 SQIVND (reference sequence). The CDR3 contains 14 residues. CDR3 coding DNA: TGTGCCAGTAGTACGCAGGGGAGAAATGAAAAACTGTTTTTT. Residues: CASSTQGRNEKLFF. Full variable domain (rest looked up from reference TRBV19 and TRBJ1-4): DGGITQSPKYLFRKEGQNVTLSCEQNLNHDAMYWYRQDPGQGLRLIYYSQIVNDFQKGDIAEGYSVSREKKESFPLTVTSAQKNPTAFYLCASSTQGRNEKLFFGSGTQLSVL.

This clone came up once. The V and J genes are TRBV9 and TRBJ2-7, with D tentatively TRBD2 (6 bases). Deletions cut 0 bases from V and 3 bases from J, with 13 bases between. Germline loops: CDR1 SGDLS, CDR2 YYNGEE. The CDR3 runs to 15 residues. The CDR3 sequence is CASSVAGGIRYEQYF. CDR3 DNA sequence: TGTGCCAGCAGCGTAGCCGGGGGTATCCGCTACGAGCAGTACTTC.

The chain is built from TRBV2 and TRBJ2-2; 7 bases align to TRBD1. Losses at the gene ends were 6 bases for V and 13 bases for J; bases not matched to a gene: 8. The CDR3 totals 12 residues. Germline CDR1 is SNHLY and CDR2 is FYNNEI. This chain's CDR3 is CASSPDRVGLFF. Written as DNA, the CDR3 is TGTGCCAGCAGCCCCGACAGGGTAGGGCTGTTTTTT.

This chain uses TRBV29-1 with TRBJ1-1, with D hard to call. The V gene lost 4 bases and the J gene lost 0 bases, with 18 bases spanning the gap. This CDR3 has 16 residues. Germline-derived CDR1 and CDR2 are SQVTM and ANQGSEA. CDR3 nucleotide sequence: TGCAGCGTTGCGTCGTCCTCAACACACATGAACACTGAAGCTTTCTTT. Its protein product is CSVASSSTHMNTEAFF.

This chain uses TRBV2 with TRBJ2-1, with D perhaps being TRBD1 or TRBD2 (5 bases each). V dropped 4 bases and J dropped 7 bases, with 11 bases sitting between them. Germline V gene lookup returns CDR1 SNHLY and CDR2 FYNNEI. CDR3 length: 13 residues. CDR3 sequence: CASSGVWGNEQFF. Here the CDR3 DNA reads TGTGCCAGCAGTGGGGTTTGGGGGAATGAGCAGTTCTTC.

The rearrangement joins TRBV15 to TRBJ2-7, with D tentatively TRBD1 (6 bases). The ends were cut back, 8 bases at V and 3 bases at J, with 8 bases in the middle. CDR3 length equals 11 residues. The germline V gene encodes CDR1 LNHNV and CDR2 YYDKDF (reference sequence). CDR3 protein: CATEQGYEQYF. Written as DNA, the CDR3 is TGTGCCACCGAACAGGGCTACGAGCAGTACTTC.

In this sample, this clone turned up once. The V call is TRBV6-5, the J call TRBJ1-1; weak D call: TRBD1 (6 bases). With 7 bases removed from V and 6 bases from J, the gap between germline ends came to 18 bases. The CDR3 is made up of 14 amino acids. The V gene's germline CDR1 is MNHEY and CDR2 SVGAGI. CDR3: CASTTGGGRPEAFF. As DNA, the CDR3 is TGTGCCAGCACCACGGGAGGGGGGAGGCCTGAAGCTTTCTTT.

The table lists this clone with a few counts. The gene calls are TRBV19 and TRBJ2-1; no reliable D call. The CDR3 consists of 14 residues. With 3 bases removed from V and 8 bases from J, the gap between germline ends came to 14 bases. Germline CDR1 LNHDA, CDR2 SQIVND (reference sequence). As DNA, the CDR3 is TGTGCCAGTAGTATCCCCATTCCCGTAGATGAGCAGTTCTTC. Amino acid sequence: CASSIPIPVDEQFF.

In its sample, this clone was seen a few times. Other DNA variants within this sample encode the same CDR3. This sequence joins TRBV5-1 and TRBJ2-6; no clear D gene. Germline lookup yields CDR1 SGHRS and CDR2 YFSETQ. V was trimmed by 0 bases and J by 3 bases, leaving 4 bases between them. CDR3 length equals 14 residues. CDR3: CASSLASGANVLTF. The CDR3 DNA follows: TGCGCCAGCAGCTTGGCCAGTGGGGCCAACGTCCTGACTTTC. Full variable domain (outside the CDR3, taken from reference TRBV5-1 and TRBJ2-6): KAGVTQTPRYLIKTRGQQVTLSCSPISGHRSVSWYQQTPGQGLQFLFEYFSETQRNKGNFPGRFSGRQFSNSRSEMNVSTLELGDSALYLCASSLASGANVLTFGAGSRLTVL.

The genes are TRBV5-6 and TRBJ1-2; D gene unclear. Trimming pared 4 bases from V and 5 bases from J, leaving 12 bases between. The germline gives CDR1 SGHDT, CDR2 YYEEEE. The CDR3 contains 13 residues. The CDR3 DNA reads TGTGCCAGCAGCCCCGGATTTAGTTATGGCTACACCTTC. Encoded protein: CASSPGFSYGYTF.

This clone was recorded a few times. The CDR3 DNA sequence: TGTGCCACTAGCGGGGATTGGTACGAGCAGTACTTC. It codes for CATSGDWYEQYF. This sequence joins TRBV25-1 and TRBJ2-7, with 9 bases lining up with TRBD2. Trimming cost V 10 bases and J 4 bases; bases outside gene matches: 5. Germline V gene lookup returns CDR1 MGHDK and CDR2 SYGVNS. The CDR3 sequence is 12 residues long.